What follows are 24 T cell receptor beta chains derived from one specimen sequenced in a study of cytomegalovirus exposure and HLA in healthy donors. Clones were read by immunoSEQ multiplex PCR, and TCRdb kept only the in-frame ones, dropping some. The top ten clones hold approximately 6% of a sample with tens of thousands of clones, over 85% of them seen once. Sequencing used PBMCs. The receptors derive from a woman aged 18-29 years in good health and CMV-seropositive.

The chain recombines TRBV6-6 with TRBJ1-2, with a possible D match to TRBD1 (6 bases). CDR1 is MNHNY, CDR2 SVGAGI, per germline (reference sequence). The V and J ends lost 10 bases and 8 bases respectively, with 14 bases between them. This CDR3 has 11 residues. CDR3: CAIYRDRGYTF. CDR3 nucleotides: TGTGCCATTTACAGGGATAGGGGCTACACCTTC.

This clone was recorded a few times. The gene calls are TRBV9 and TRBJ1-2, with 9 bases identical to TRBD1. After removal of 3 bases from V and 3 bases from J, the junction contained 6 bases not matched to a gene. CDR3 length: 15 residues. CDR1 is SGDLS, CDR2 YYNGEE, per germline. The CDR3 DNA reads TGTGCCAGCAGCGCTAACAGGGGGCGAGACTATGGCTACACCTTC. Its translation is CASSANRGRDYGYTF.

J is TRBJ2-2 and V is TRBV18; TRBD2 aligns across 8 bases. CDR3 length equals 15 residues. V lost 1 base to trimming and J lost 8 bases; unmatched junction nucleotides: 6. Germline assignment: CDR1 KGHSH and CDR2 LQKENI. CDR3: CASSPRLAGPGELFF. In nucleotides, the CDR3 is TGTGCCAGCTCACCACGGCTAGCGGGTCCTGGGGAGCTGTTTTTT.

The chain carries TRBV27 and TRBJ1-1; 7 nucleotides match TRBD1. Germline V gives CDR1 MNHEY, CDR2 SMNVEV (reference sequence). The V segment lost 6 bases and the J segment 2 bases; nucleotides outside the gene matches: 6. The CDR3 totals 14 residues. The CDR3 region has the DNA TGTGCCAGCAGCCCCGACAGGGCAAACACTGAAGCTTTCTTT. As protein: CASSPDRANTEAFF.

This chain joins TRBV28 and TRBJ1-1, with D unresolved. This CDR3 is built from 14 residues. CDR1 is MDHEN, CDR2 SYDVKM, per germline. V was pared by 3 bases and J by 0 bases, with 8 bases between. The CDR3 nucleotides read TGTGCCAGCAGTTTTGGGCAGATGAACACTGAAGCTTTCTTT. This encodes CASSFGQMNTEAFF.

The chain couples TRBV19 to TRBJ2-3, with 7 bases that match TRBD1. V dropped 4 bases and J dropped 2; count of bases not matched to a gene: 3. Germline V CDR1 and CDR2: LNHDA, SQIVND (reference sequence). There are 14 residues in the CDR3. This CDR3 is CASSKQGTTDTQYF. CDR3 coding DNA: TGTGCCAGTAGTAAACAGGGGACCACAGATACGCAGTATTTT.

The genes are TRBV7-6 and TRBJ2-3; no firm D call. The V end was cut by 4 bases, the J end by 6 bases, with 11 bases between. Germline V CDR1 and CDR2: SGHVS, FNYEAQ. The CDR3 contains 13 residues. CDR3 amino acids: CASSSPGLDTQYF. The CDR3 DNA reads as TGTGCCAGCAGCTCCCCCGGTCTCGATACGCAGTATTTT. The full variable domain, in which reference TRBV7-6 and TRBJ2-3 provide the parts outside the CDR3, is GAGVSQSPRYKVTKRGQDVALRCDPISGHVSLYWYRQALGQGPEFLTYFNYEAQQDKSGLPNDRFSAERPEGSISTLTIQRTEQRDSAMYRCASSSPGLDTQYFGPGTRLTVL.

Only one count was recorded for this clone. The rearrangement links TRBV4-2 to TRBJ1-5; D gene uncertain. Germline CDR1 reads LGHNA; CDR2 reads YNFKEQ. This CDR3 comprises 12 residues. With 1 base removed from V and 5 bases from J, the gap between germline ends came to 3 bases. CDR3 region: CASSQADQPQHF. For the CDR3, the DNA is TGTGCCAGCAGCCAAGCTGATCAGCCCCAGCATTTT.

The chain recombines TRBV27 with TRBJ2-7, with D unclear. The germline V and J ends were trimmed by 2 bases and 5 bases, with 13 bases remaining between them. The CDR3 extends over 14 amino acids. Germline CDR1 MNHEY, CDR2 SMNVEV (reference sequence). The CDR3 bases are TGTGCCAGCAGTTTAGACTCCCCCGGAGACGAGCAGTACTTC. Protein product: CASSLDSPGDEQYF.

A single count supports this clone. The chain uses TRBV7-8 and TRBJ2-1; 9 bases match TRBD1. V was pared by 4 bases and J by 6 bases, with 4 bases of the junction left unmatched. Per the germline V gene, CDR1 is SGHVS and CDR2 is FQNEAQ. The CDR3 consists of 14 residues. Here the CDR3 reads CASSSGTGINEQFF. In DNA, the CDR3 is TGTGCCAGCAGCTCTGGGACAGGGATCAATGAGCAGTTCTTC. Full variable domain (missing parts from reference TRBV7-8 and TRBJ2-1): GAGVSQSPRYKVAKRGQDVALRCDPISGHVSLFWYQQALGQGPEFLTYFQNEAQLDKSGLPSDRFFAERPEGSVSTLKIQRTQQEDSAVYLCASSSGTGINEQFFGPGTRLTVL.

CDR3 in DNA: TGCGCCAGCAGCTTGCAGGGGGGCGAATTCGGCTACGAGCAGTACTTC. Translation: CASSLQGGEFGYEQYF. This chain joins TRBV5-1 and TRBJ2-7, with a tentative D call TRBD1 (7 bases). CDR3 size: 16 residues. From germline, CDR1 is SGHRS and CDR2 YFSETQ. The V end was cut by 1 base, the J end by 3 bases, with 17 bases between.

The CDR3 DNA reads TGTGCCAGTAGTCCATCAGGAAGAACTGAAGCTTTCTTT. Translation gives CASSPSGRTEAFF. The gene calls are TRBV19 and TRBJ1-1; D is unclear. This CDR3 is built from 13 residues. The germline V and J ends were trimmed by 5 bases and 5 bases, with 12 bases remaining between them. Germline-derived CDR1 and CDR2 are LNHDA and SQIVND (reference sequence). Filled out from reference TRBV19 and TRBJ1-1, the complete variable domain reads DGGITQSPKYLFRKEGQNVTLSCEQNLNHDAMYWYRQDPGQGLRLIYYSQIVNDFQKGDIAEGYSVSREKKESFPLTVTSAQKNPTAFYLCASSPSGRTEAFFGQGTRLTVV.

The gene calls are TRBV19 and TRBJ2-2, with a weak D call TRBD2 (6 bases). CDR3 length: 15 amino acids. CDR1 LNHDA and CDR2 SQIVND come from the germline V gene (reference sequence). V was pared by 3 bases and J by 3 bases, with 11 bases between. The DNA for the CDR3 is TGTGCCAGTAGTATTGCGGGGCCGGACACCGGGGAGCTGTTTTTT. As protein: CASSIAGPDTGELFF.

This clone rates as large. The V and J genes are TRBV29-1 and TRBJ2-7; possibly TRBD1 for D (5 bases). The CDR3 is 12 amino acids. Trimming shortened V by 4 bases and J by 4 bases, and 11 bases separated the two germline ends. Germline CDR1 and CDR2: SQVTM and ANQGSEA. The CDR3 loop is CSVGQSGYEQYF. Written as DNA, the CDR3 is TGCAGCGTTGGACAGTCCGGGTACGAGCAGTACTTC.

A single count supports this clone. V gene TRBV5-1 combines with J gene TRBJ2-1; D gene ambiguous. The CDR3 is 13 residues long. Germline V gives CDR1 SGHRS, CDR2 YFSETQ. The V and J ends lost 1 base and 10 bases respectively, with 12 bases between them. CDR3 sequence (DNA): TGCGCCAGCAGCTTGCACAGCCTTAGAGAGCAGTTCTTC. It translates to CASSLHSLREQFF.

This sequence joins TRBV4-3 and TRBJ2-3, with D tentatively TRBD2 (7 bases). V was clipped by 0 bases and J by 4 bases, with 17 bases between them. The CDR3 loop spans 17 amino acids. Per germline, CDR1 LGHNA and CDR2 YSLEER. CDR3 loop: CASSQEGGASGSDTQYF. CDR3 DNA: TGCGCCAGCAGCCAAGAGGGGGGGGCTAGCGGATCAGATACGCAGTATTTT.

This chain uses TRBV4-1 with TRBJ1-1; a weak D match, TRBD1 (6 bases). The CDR3 runs 15 residues. Germline V gene data show CDR1 as MGHRA and CDR2 as YSYEKL. V dropped 0 bases and J dropped 4 bases, with 12 bases sitting between them. This chain's CDR3 is CASSQDLQGPTEAFF. The CDR3 DNA is TGCGCCAGCAGCCAAGATCTACAGGGCCCCACTGAAGCTTTCTTT.

The chain couples TRBV11-2 to TRBJ2-7, with 9 bases identical to TRBD1. After removal of 5 bases from V and 5 bases from J, the junction contained 7 bases not matched to a gene. The CDR3 has 14 amino acids. Germline CDR1 reads SGHAT; CDR2 reads FQNNGV. The CDR3, as DNA: TGTGCCAGCAGCCGGGACAGGGTCCTGAACGAGCAGTACTTC. This codes for CASSRDRVLNEQYF.

The J gene is TRBJ1-5, the V gene TRBV19, with D possibly TRBD1 on 6 matching bases. The CDR3 is 19 amino acids. V was shortened by 3 bases and J by 0 bases, with 21 bases between the two germline ends. In germline, CDR1 is LNHDA, CDR2 SQIVND (reference sequence). CDR3 sequence: CASSIPDRIDYYSNQPQHF. Written as DNA, the CDR3 is TGTGCCAGTAGTATCCCTGACAGGATCGATTATTATAGCAATCAGCCCCAGCATTTT. The full variable domain, its missing parts supplied by reference TRBV19 and TRBJ1-5, is DGGITQSPKYLFRKEGQNVTLSCEQNLNHDAMYWYRQDPGQGLRLIYYSQIVNDFQKGDIAEGYSVSREKKESFPLTVTSAQKNPTAFYLCASSIPDRIDYYSNQPQHFGDGTRLSIL.

V is TRBV19 and J is TRBJ2-2; 7 bases match TRBD1. The CDR3 is 15 amino acids. The V gene end was trimmed by 5 bases and the J gene end by 6 bases; junction bases not matched to a gene: 9. Germline V gives CDR1 LNHDA, CDR2 SQIVND (reference sequence). The CDR3 spells CASSPHRQGSGELFF. The CDR3 DNA reads as TGTGCCAGTAGTCCCCATCGACAGGGCTCCGGGGAGCTGTTTTTT.

The rearrangement joins TRBV28 to TRBJ2-7, with TRBD2 as a possible D gene (7 bases). Trimming took 4 bases from V and 3 from J, leaving 22 bases between them. Germline-derived CDR1 and CDR2 are MDHEN and SYDVKM. This CDR3 has 17 amino acids. In DNA, the CDR3 is TGTGCCAGCAGTTCCCTCCTTTTGGGGGGGGGCCTCTACGAGCAGTACTTC. The encoded protein is CASSSLLLGGGLYEQYF.

The V gene is TRBV6-5, the J gene TRBJ2-1; a possible D gene is TRBD1 (6 bases). The CDR3 spans 14 residues. Germline values: CDR1 MNHEY, CDR2 SVGAGI. Trimming took 4 bases from V and 0 from J, leaving 7 bases between them. The CDR3 sequence is CASSLDSSYNEQFF. DNA for the CDR3: TGTGCCAGCAGTTTGGACAGCTCCTACAATGAGCAGTTCTTC.

V is TRBV28 and J is TRBJ2-1; unclear D gene. Deletions cut 3 bases from V and 0 bases from J, with 12 bases between. The CDR3 length is 16 residues. CDR1 is MDHEN and CDR2 is SYDVKM in the germline V gene. The CDR3 DNA reads as TGTGCCAGCAGTTTGGTAAGCCGTAGCTCCTACAATGAGCAGTTCTTC. Translating gives CASSLVSRSSYNEQFF. The variable domain in full, completed from reference TRBV28 and TRBJ2-1, reads DVKVTQSSRYLVKRTGEKVFLECVQDMDHENMFWYRQDPGLGLRLIYFSYDVKMKEKGDIPEGYSVSREKKERFSLILESASTNQTSMYLCASSLVSRSSYNEQFFGPGTRLTVL.

The chain couples TRBV10-3 to TRBJ1-2, with TRBD1 matching 10 bases. Unmatched junction bases numbered 9, after V lost 4 bases and J lost 7 bases. Germline CDR1 is ENHRY and CDR2 is SYGVKD. The CDR3 covers 15 residues. CDR3 sequence: CAISGPGQGMAGYTF. The CDR3 DNA is TGTGCCATCAGTGGTCCGGGACAGGGGATGGCTGGCTACACCTTC.